This T cell receptor (beta chain) was identified during a study of early T cells in non-severe SARS-CoV-2 infection. About the research overall: Chains stayed unpaired after sequencing of bulk RNA from unsorted whole blood.

Concerning this clonotype: Its specificity is unknown.

The protocol attached unique molecular identifiers to individual cDNA molecules. TCRdb re-analysed the 5' RACE reads in MiXCR, keeping a single row per CDR3 protein. The table has tens of thousands of distinct CDR3 sequences, about 4.5% seen once. Notes on the study in general: Matching against VDJdb likely underestimated virus-specific expansions, favoring anti-spike CD8.

The germline V gene has CDR1 LGHDT and CDR2 YNNKEL (reference sequence). Trimming cost V 3 bases and J 3 bases; bases outside gene matches: 4. The CDR3 length is 15 residues. Material: whole blood. The V gene is TRBV3-1, the J gene TRBJ2-1; 8 nucleotides agree with TRBD1. This clonotype was obtained from an adult who was a healthcare worker with PCR-confirmed SARS-CoV-2 infection or an uninfected control (not recorded which). This CDR3 reads CASSQQGALYNEQFF. The CDR3 nucleotides read TGTGCCAGCAGCCAGCAGGGGGCCCTCTACAATGAGCAGTTCTTC.